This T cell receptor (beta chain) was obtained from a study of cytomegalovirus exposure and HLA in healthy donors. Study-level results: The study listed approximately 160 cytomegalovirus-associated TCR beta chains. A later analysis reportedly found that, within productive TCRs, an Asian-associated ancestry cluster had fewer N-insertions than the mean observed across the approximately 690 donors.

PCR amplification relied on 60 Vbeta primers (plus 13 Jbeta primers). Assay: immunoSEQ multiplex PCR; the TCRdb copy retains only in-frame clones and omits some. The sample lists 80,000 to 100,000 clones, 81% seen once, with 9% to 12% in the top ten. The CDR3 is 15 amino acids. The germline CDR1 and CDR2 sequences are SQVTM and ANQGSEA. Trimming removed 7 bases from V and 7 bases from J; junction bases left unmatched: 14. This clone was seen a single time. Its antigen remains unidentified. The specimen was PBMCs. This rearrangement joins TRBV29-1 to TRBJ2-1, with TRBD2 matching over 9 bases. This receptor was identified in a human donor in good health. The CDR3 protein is CSAEGSGSSLNEQFF. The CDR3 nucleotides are TGCAGCGCTGAGGGTAGCGGGAGTTCTTTGAATGAGCAGTTCTTC.